The entry below describes one T cell receptor beta chain. Its specificity is not known. Beta-chain TCR CDR3 regions were amplified from RNA transcripts. After a first-round RT-PCR with HTBI primers, a second-round multiplex PCR was run. One entry per CDR3 protein, called by TCRdb with MiXCR from the multiplex PCR reads. The repertoire includes about 420,000 distinct CDR3 sequences, under 25% of them detected once, and under 3% sits in the top ten. These data are taken from a study of Graves' ophthalmopathy and Graves' hyperthyroidism. Whole-study context: Peripheral blood sampling preceded any treatment and occurred at initial diagnosis.

Study-wide points: Ophthalmopathy progression was predicted with 55% to 71% sensitivity and roughly 74% specificity.

The sample consisted of peripheral blood. The receptor was derived from a woman between 18 and 30 years old with stable Graves' hyperthyroidism.

The CDR3 spells CASRSGTGNQPQHF. In DNA, the CDR3 is TGTGCCAGCAGGTCCGGGACAGGAAATCAGCCCCAGCATTTT. V usage is TRBV6-1 and J usage is TRBJ1-5; 8 bases line up with TRBD1. The CDR3 is 14 residues long. Germline CDR1 reads MNHNS; CDR2 reads SASEGT. Unmatched junction bases numbered 5, after V lost 6 bases and J lost 4 bases.